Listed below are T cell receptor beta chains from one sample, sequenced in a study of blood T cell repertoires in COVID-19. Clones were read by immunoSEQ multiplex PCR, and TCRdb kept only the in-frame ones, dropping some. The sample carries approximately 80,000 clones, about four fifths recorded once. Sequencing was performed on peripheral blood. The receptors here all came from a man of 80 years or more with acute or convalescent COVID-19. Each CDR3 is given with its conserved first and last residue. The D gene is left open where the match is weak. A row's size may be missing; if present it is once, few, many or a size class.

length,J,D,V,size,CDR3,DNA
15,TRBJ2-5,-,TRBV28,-,CASSFRQTIQETQYF,TGTGCCAGCAGTTTCCGACAGACAATACAAGAGACCCAGTACTTC
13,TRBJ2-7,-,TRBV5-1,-,CASSPEGVDEQYF,TGCGCCAGCAGCCCCGAGGGGGTCGACGAGCAGTACTTC
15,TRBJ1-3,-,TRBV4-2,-,CASSQVQGAGNTIYF,TGTGCCAGCAGCCAAGTGCAGGGTGCTGGAAACACCATATATTTT
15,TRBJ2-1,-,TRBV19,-,CASSVDNRSYNEQFF,TGTGCCAGTAGTGTGGACAACCGATCCTACAATGAGCAGTTCTTC
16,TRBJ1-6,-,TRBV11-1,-,CASSLAAGGSNSPLHF,TGTGCCAGCAGCTTAGCGGCCGGGGGGTCAAATTCACCCCTCCACTTT
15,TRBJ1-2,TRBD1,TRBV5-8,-,CASSLEGAANYGYTF,TGTGCCAGCAGCTTAGAGGGGGCAGCTAACTATGGCTACACCTTC
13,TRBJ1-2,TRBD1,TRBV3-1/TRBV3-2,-,CASNQGAAEGYTF,TGTGCCAGCAATCAGGGGGCGGCGGAAGGCTACACCTTC
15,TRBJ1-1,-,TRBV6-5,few,CASSYSTARDTEAFF,TGTGCCAGCAGTTACTCCACGGCCAGGGACACTGAAGCTTTCTTT
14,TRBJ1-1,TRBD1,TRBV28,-,CASISGQGNTEAFF,TGTGCCAGCATATCAGGACAGGGGAACACTGAAGCTTTCTTT
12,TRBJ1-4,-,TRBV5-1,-,CASRSSGEKLFF,TGCGCCAGCAGAAGTTCGGGGGAAAAACTGTTTTTT
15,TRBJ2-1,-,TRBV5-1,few,CASSLAQGYYNEQFF,TGCGCCAGCAGCTTGGCCCAGGGATACTACAATGAGCAGTTCTTC
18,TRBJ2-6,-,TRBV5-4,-,CASSLGSAYSSGANVLTF,TGTGCCAGCAGCTTGGGTTCTGCCTATTCTTCTGGGGCCAACGTCCTGACTTTC
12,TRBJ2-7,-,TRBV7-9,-,CASSRQVYEQYF,TGTGCCAGCAGCCGACAGGTTTACGAGCAGTACTTC
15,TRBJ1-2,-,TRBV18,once,CASSPQAGMGDGYTF,TGTGCCAGCTCACCCCAAGCCGGCATGGGAGATGGCTACACCTTC
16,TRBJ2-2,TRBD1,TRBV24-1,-,CATSDTRQGASGELFF,TGTGCCACCAGTGATACTCGACAGGGGGCGTCCGGGGAGCTGTTTTTT
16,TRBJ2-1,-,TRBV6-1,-,CASSVVAPSSYNEQFF,TGTGCCAGCAGTGTAGTAGCGCCTAGCTCCTACAATGAGCAGTTCTTC
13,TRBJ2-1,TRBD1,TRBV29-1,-,CSVVGQGAWEQFF,TGCAGCGTCGTTGGACAGGGGGCATGGGAGCAGTTCTTC
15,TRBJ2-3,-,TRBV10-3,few,CAISESSGSGDTQYF,TGTGCCATCAGTGAGTCAAGTGGGAGTGGGGATACGCAGTATTTT
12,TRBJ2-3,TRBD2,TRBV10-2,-,CASSPSGDTQYF,TGCGCCAGCAGCCCTAGCGGAGATACGCAGTATTTT
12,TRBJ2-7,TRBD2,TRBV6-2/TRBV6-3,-,CASSSSGYEQYF,TGTGCCAGCAGCTCTAGCGGCTACGAGCAGTACTTC